This T cell receptor (beta chain) was sequenced in a study of shared clonotypes between healthy human individuals. The data were produced by immunoSEQ multiplex PCR, yet TCRdb's version contains in-frame clones alone and is incomplete. Among around 2.3 million clones, approximately 96% were seen once, and the ten largest hold 0.13%. The CDR3 extends over 15 amino acids. V was shortened by 5 bases and J by 1 base, with 14 bases between the two germline ends. The germline gives CDR1 MDHEN, CDR2 SYDVKM. The rearrangement joins TRBV28 to TRBJ2-5; D is possibly TRBD1 (6 bases). Sequencing was done on a sample of naive CD4+ T cells sorted from blood. Subset meaning: CD45RA+ positively selected. This TCR was sampled from a man between 18 and 29 years old in good health. This chain's CDR3 is CASSPHRTVQETQYF. CDR3 nucleotides: TGTGCCAGCAGTCCCCACAGGACAGTCCAAGAGACCCAGTACTTC.